This TCR beta chain was recovered during a study of blood T cell repertoires in COVID-19. For the study at large: Acute and convalescent COVID-19 specimens originated in the United States, Italy and Spain.

CDR1 is SGHVS, CDR2 FQNEAQ, per germline. V dropped 4 bases and J dropped 6 bases, with 24 bases sitting between them. This CDR3 region has 18 residues. Per the original methods: Amplifying reference gene primers gave estimates of nucleated cell counts. The repertoire was sequenced with immunoSEQ multiplex PCR; TCRdb's copy has only in-frame clones and lacks some. V and J calls and clone size are copied from that table; D and trimming were computed from the DNA. The sample lists 300,000 to 400,000 clones; approximately 88% were seen once. The clonotype was recovered from a woman between 50 and 59 years old with active or convalescent COVID-19. This sequence joins TRBV7-8 and TRBJ2-2; no reliable D call. The sequenced material came from peripheral blood. CDR3 sequence: CASSSYASGRSNAGELFF. DNA of the CDR3: TGTGCCAGCAGCTCGTATGCCTCTGGTAGAAGTAATGCCGGGGAGCTGTTTTTT.